The T cell receptor (beta chain) under discussion was sequenced for a study of blood T cell repertoires in COVID-19. Sequencing was performed with immunoSEQ multiplex PCR; in TCRdb, only in-frame clones are kept and a portion is missing. Among hundreds of thousands of clones listed, about four fifths were seen once. CDR1 and CDR2 (germline): PRHDT, FYEKMQ (reference sequence). Trimming took 0 bases from V and 1 from J, leaving 6 bases between them. The length of the CDR3 is 14 residues. A remark on this clone: The identical CDR3 is also encoded by other nucleotide sequences in the sample.

The sample was peripheral blood. The rearrangement uses TRBV13 and TRBJ1-1; D ambiguous. This clonotype was sampled from a woman aged 45 to 65 who had recovered from COVID-19. The CDR3 nucleotides are TGTGCCAGCAGCTTAGGGGGAGGGAACACTGAAGCTTTCTTT. It yields the protein CASSLGGGNTEAFF.